The 9 T cell receptor beta chains below all came from one sample that was sequenced in a study of human T cells and chemical hapten exposure. Documented time point: patch test 3, about 24 weeks after DPC sensitization. As to treatment: therapeutic diphenylcyclopropenone sensitization with weekly scalp DPC. TCRdb re-called the RACE reads through MiXCR, storing one row per CDR3 protein. The data hold about 190,000 distinct CDR3 sequences, with around 25% observed a single time. Specimen: whole blood, collected in connection with sensitization to the hapten diphenylcyclopropenone (DPC). Receptors were obtained from a woman aged 35 to 49 with alopecia areata. Some clones in this sample may be carry-over from other donors' samples.

This sequence joins TRBV5-1 and TRBJ2-3; maybe TRBD2 (6 bases). The CDR3 runs to 15 residues. Germline CDR1 is SGHRS and CDR2 is YFSETQ. V was shortened by 2 bases and J by 1 base, with 11 bases between the two germline ends. The chain's CDR3 is CASSLGGGGTDTQYF. DNA of the CDR3: TGCGCCAGCAGCTTAGGCGGCGGGGGCACAGATACGCAGTATTTT.

This clonotype turned up a few times. CDR3 in amino acids: CASSVTSGPNTGELFF. The CDR3 coding sequence is TGTGCCAGCAGCGTAACTAGCGGTCCGAACACCGGGGAGCTGTTTTTT. J is TRBJ2-2 and V is TRBV7-2; TRBD2 matches at 8 bases. The CDR3 has 16 amino acids. The ends lost 5 bases at V and 0 bases at J; junction bases unmatched: 5. From germline, CDR1 is SGHTA and CDR2 FQGNSA.

A word on this clonotype: Sequence at one end of the junction differs from germline and may be a read error. The chain has TRBV7-7 and TRBJ2-7, with 9 positions matching TRBD1. This CDR3 comprises 14 residues. Germline lookup yields CDR1 SSHAT and CDR2 FNYEAQ (reference sequence). DNA of the CDR3: TGTGCTAGCAGCTTCCGGGACAGGGCGTTTGAGCAGTACTTC. Encoded protein: CASSFRDRAFEQYF.

A few counts support this clonotype. The V gene is TRBV4-2, the J gene TRBJ1-3; TRBD1 agrees at 7 bases. The trim removed 4 bases at V and 9 bases at J, leaving 9 bases unmatched. CDR1 LGHNA and CDR2 YNFKEQ come from the germline V gene. This CDR3 spans 14 amino acids. As DNA, the CDR3 is TGTGCCAGCAGCCCCGACCGGGACAGCGTCACCATATATTTT. Translated, it gives CASSPDRDSVTIYF.

This chain connects TRBV25-1 to TRBJ1-2, with D maybe TRBD1 (6 bases). Germline CDR1 reads MGHDK; CDR2 reads SYGVNS. This CDR3 contains 14 residues. V lost 3 bases and J 8 bases, leaving 16 bases between the germline ends. The chain's CDR3 is CASSEPGAPRGYTF. DNA for the CDR3: TGTGCCAGCAGTGAGCCAGGGGCCCCCCGGGGCTACACCTTC.

This clonotype was counted between two and nine times. CDR3 protein: CASSLEGAPSGANVLTF. The DNA of the CDR3 is TGTGCCAGCAGTTTAGAGGGGGCCCCCTCTGGGGCCAACGTCCTGACTTTC. The chain is built from TRBV27 and TRBJ2-6, with TRBD1 matching over 7 bases. CDR3 size: 17 residues. V shed 2 bases, J shed 0 bases, and the junction held 4 bases outside the gene matches. From germline, CDR1 is MNHEY and CDR2 SMNVEV (reference sequence).

The chain couples TRBV7-2 to TRBJ2-3; either TRBD1 or TRBD2 may supply D (5 bases each). Germline CDR1 reads SGHTA; CDR2 reads FQGNSA. Trimming took off 1 base at V and 3 bases at J, with 11 bases between the two ends. The CDR3 sequence is 15 residues long. The CDR3: CASSLVMGVTDTQYF. The CDR3 DNA reads as TGTGCCAGCAGCTTAGTTATGGGGGTGACAGATACGCAGTATTTT.

This clonotype was counted between two and nine times. The chain recombines TRBV7-3 with TRBJ1-3; D not certain. Germline CDR1 and CDR2: SGHTA and FQGTGA. V was clipped by 0 bases and J by 0 bases, with 6 bases between them. The CDR3 is 15 amino acids. The CDR3, as DNA: TGTGCCAGCAGCTTAACGAGATCCTCTGGAAACACCATATATTTT. As protein: CASSLTRSSGNTIYF.

This clonotype was recorded a few times. The chain uses TRBV2 and TRBJ2-7, with 12 bases aligning to TRBD2. Germline V gene data show CDR1 as SNHLY and CDR2 as FYNNEI. J was trimmed by 1 base and V by 6 bases; bases with no gene match: 10. The CDR3 consists of 17 residues. The DNA of the CDR3 is TGTGCCAGCAGCGTCCCGACTAGCGGGAGCAGGTCCTACGAGCAGTACTTC. Protein: CASSVPTSGSRSYEQYF.